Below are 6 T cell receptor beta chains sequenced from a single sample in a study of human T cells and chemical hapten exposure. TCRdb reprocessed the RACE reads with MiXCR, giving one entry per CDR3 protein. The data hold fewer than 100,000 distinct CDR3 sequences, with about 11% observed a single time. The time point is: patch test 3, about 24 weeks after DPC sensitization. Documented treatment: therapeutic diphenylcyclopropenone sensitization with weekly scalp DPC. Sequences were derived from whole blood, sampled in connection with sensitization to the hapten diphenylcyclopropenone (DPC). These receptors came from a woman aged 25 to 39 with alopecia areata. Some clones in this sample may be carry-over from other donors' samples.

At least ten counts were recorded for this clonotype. CDR3 DNA sequence: TGTGCCAGCAGCCACTCCGGGGGCTCTGGAAACACCATATATTTT. This gives the protein CASSHSGGSGNTIYF. The chain combines TRBV7-2 with TRBJ1-3; D may be TRBD1 (5 bases). Germline CDR1 reads SGHTA; CDR2 reads FQGNSA. V gave up 5 bases and J gave up 0 bases, with 11 bases separating them. The CDR3 runs 15 residues.

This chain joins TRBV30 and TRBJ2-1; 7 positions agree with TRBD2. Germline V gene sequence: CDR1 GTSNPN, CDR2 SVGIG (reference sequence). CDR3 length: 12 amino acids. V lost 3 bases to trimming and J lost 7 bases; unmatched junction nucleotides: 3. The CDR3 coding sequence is TGTGCCTGGAGCGGACTAGTGAATGAGCAGTTCTTC. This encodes CAWSGLVNEQFF.

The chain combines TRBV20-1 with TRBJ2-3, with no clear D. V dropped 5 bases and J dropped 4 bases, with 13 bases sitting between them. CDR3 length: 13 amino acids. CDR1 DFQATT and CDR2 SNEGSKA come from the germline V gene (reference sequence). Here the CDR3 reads CSASPPGADTQYF. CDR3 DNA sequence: TGCAGTGCTTCCCCCCCAGGCGCAGATACGCAGTATTTT.

CDR3 residues: CASSFATREETQYF. The CDR3 bases are TGTGCCAGCAGCTTCGCGACTCGAGAAGAGACCCAGTACTTC. This sequence joins TRBV5-4 and TRBJ2-5; D is unclear. Trimming took 2 bases from V and 3 from J, leaving 11 bases between them. Germline CDR1 and CDR2: SGHNT and YYREEE (reference sequence). This CDR3 region has 14 residues.

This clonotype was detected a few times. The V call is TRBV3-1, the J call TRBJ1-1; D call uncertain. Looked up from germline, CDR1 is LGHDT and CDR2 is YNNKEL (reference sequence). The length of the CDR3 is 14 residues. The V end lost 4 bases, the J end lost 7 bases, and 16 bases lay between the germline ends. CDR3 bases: TGTGCCAGCAGCCCGGCTTGGTACAGAGTTGAAGCTTTCTTT. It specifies CASSPAWYRVEAFF.

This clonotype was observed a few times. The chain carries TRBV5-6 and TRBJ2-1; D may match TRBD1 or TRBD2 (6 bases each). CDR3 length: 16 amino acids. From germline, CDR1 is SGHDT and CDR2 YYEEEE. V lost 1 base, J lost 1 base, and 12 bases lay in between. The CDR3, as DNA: TGTGCCAGCAGCTTGATGGGGGCGGGGTCCTACAATGAGCAGTTCTTC. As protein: CASSLMGAGSYNEQFF.